The 6 T cell receptor beta chains in this list originate from one sample, sequenced in a study of shared clonotypes between healthy human individuals. Libraries were prepared by immunoSEQ multiplex PCR; TCRdb keeps only in-frame clonotypes and omits some of them. The sample records about 2,500,000 clones, over 85% being singletons. Sequencing was done on a sample of naive CD4+ T cells sorted from blood. The subset denotes: CD45RA+ positively selected. The origin of the receptors is a man aged 18-30 years in good health.

In DNA form, the CDR3 reads TGTGCCAGCAGCTTGGGAAGACGGGGGGGCCCAGATACGCAGTATTTT. It is translated as CASSLGRRGGPDTQYF. This chain connects TRBV5-6 to TRBJ2-3; 8 bases line up with TRBD2. The CDR3 has 16 amino acids. The V gene's germline CDR1 is SGHDT and CDR2 YYEEEE. V trimming: 0 bases; J trimming: 4 bases; junction bases outside the gene matches: 7.

This clone was seen only once. The DNA of the CDR3 is TGTGCCAGCAGCTTAGGGAGGAGGGATACGCAGTATTTT. Translated, it gives CASSLGRRDTQYF. The chain is built from TRBV7-2 and TRBJ2-3; D is possibly TRBD2 (5 bases). Trimming took 1 base from V and 6 from J, leaving 8 bases between them. The CDR3 loop spans 13 amino acids. CDR1 and CDR2 from the germline V gene are SGHTA and FQGNSA.

The V and J genes are TRBV5-8 and TRBJ2-7; D gene ambiguous. CDR1 and CDR2 from the germline V gene are SGHTS and YDEGEE. V gave up 0 bases and J gave up 0 bases, with 7 bases separating them. This CDR3 is built from 14 residues. In DNA, the CDR3 is TGTGCCAGCAGCTTGGTCATCAGCTCCTACGAGCAGTACTTC. Its translation is CASSLVISSYEQYF.

V is TRBV6-6 and J is TRBJ1-1; unclear D gene. CDR3 length equals 12 residues. Germline loops: CDR1 MNHNY, CDR2 SVGAGI (reference sequence). V dropped 4 bases and J dropped 7 bases, with 10 bases sitting between them. The CDR3 coding sequence is TGTGCCAGCAGTTCGGACGGGTTTGAAGCTTTCTTT. Encoded protein: CASSSDGFEAFF.

V gene TRBV25-1 combines with J gene TRBJ1-2, with a tentative D call TRBD1 (6 bases). V lost 1 base to trimming and J lost 5 bases, with 14 bases between them. The CDR3 loop spans 15 amino acids. The germline V gene has CDR1 MGHDK and CDR2 SYGVNS. Here the CDR3 reads CASSESPDSVYGYTF. CDR3 nucleotides: TGTGCCAGCAGTGAATCCCCGGACAGCGTATATGGCTACACCTTC.

V gene TRBV5-1 combines with J gene TRBJ1-1; D is unclear. The CDR3 spans 14 residues. Trimming removed 0 bases at V and 5 bases at J, with 11 bases between. CDR1 is SGHRS, CDR2 YFSETQ, per germline. The CDR3, as DNA: TGCGCCAGCAGCTTGGCCACTCATGGGACTGAAGCTTTCTTT. This encodes CASSLATHGTEAFF.